What follows are 8 T cell receptor beta chains derived from one specimen sequenced in a study of T cell repertoires and HLA-DP antigens. The repertoire was sequenced with immunoSEQ multiplex PCR; TCRdb's copy has only in-frame clones and lacks some. Counted here are 85,000 to 90,000 clones, approximately 89% occurring once; the ten biggest clones make up 1.7%. Their cognate antigens are unknown. Sequencing was carried out using CD4+ T cells from PBMCs. These TCRs come from a man in his forties or fifties in good health and CMV-seronegative.

In this sample, this clone turned up a few times. The chain uses TRBV6-5 and TRBJ1-5, with TRBD1 matching 7 bases. The junction had 2 bases not matched to a gene; V was cut back by 4 bases and J by 5 bases. Germline lookup yields CDR1 MNHEY and CDR2 SVGAGI. This CDR3 comprises 13 residues. The CDR3 nucleotides are TGTGCCAGCAGTTTAACAGGGGATCAGCCCCAGCATTTT. Translation: CASSLTGDQPQHF.

A remark on this clone: Germline and junction disagree at one end, which may indicate a read error. V and J are TRBV28 and TRBJ2-3; 11 positions match TRBD2. Germline lookup yields CDR1 MDHEN and CDR2 SYDVKM. This CDR3 contains 11 residues. This CDR3 reads CASSFSGRGDF. The CDR3 bases are TGTGCCAGCAGTTTTAGCGGGAGGGGGGATTTT. Based on the CDR3 plus reference TRBV28 and TRBJ2-3, the full variable domain is DVKVTQSSRYLVKRTGEKVFLECVQDMDHENMFWYRQDPGLGLRLIYFSYDVKMKEKGDIPEGYSVSREKKERFSLILESASTNQTSMYLCASSFSGRGDFGPGTRLTVL.

The chain uses TRBV6-5 and TRBJ2-7, with TRBD1 identical over 7 bases. The CDR3 is made up of 15 amino acids. V was pared by 0 bases and J by 5 bases, with 7 bases of the junction left unmatched. Looked up from germline, CDR1 is MNHEY and CDR2 is SVGAGI. The DNA for the CDR3 is TGTGCCAGCAGTTACTCTGAGACAGGGATCAACGAGCAGTACTTC. This sequence encodes CASSYSETGINEQYF.

The chain is built from TRBV2 and TRBJ2-1; TRBD1 agrees at 9 bases. Germline-derived CDR1 and CDR2 are SNHLY and FYNNEI. V was pared by 2 bases and J by 11 bases, with 4 bases of the junction left unmatched. The CDR3 consists of 13 residues. The CDR3 is CASSETDRGQQFF. CDR3 coding DNA: TGTGCCAGCAGTGAAACGGACAGGGGCCAGCAGTTCTTC.

The chain is built from TRBV6-1 and TRBJ2-3, with 7 bases aligning to TRBD2. This CDR3 contains 15 residues. V was clipped by 3 bases and J by 0 bases; unmatched bases: 3. CDR1 and CDR2 from the germline V gene are MNHNS and SASEGT. CDR3 in amino acids: CASSESGASTDTQYF. CDR3 nucleotides: TGTGCCAGCAGTGAGAGCGGGGCTAGCACAGATACGCAGTATTTT.

The V call is TRBV18, the J call TRBJ2-3; no clear D. CDR1 is KGHSH and CDR2 is LQKENI in the germline V gene. CDR3 length equals 16 residues. Trimming took 5 bases from V and 2 from J, leaving 17 bases between them. DNA for the CDR3: TGTGCCAGCTCAGGCACGGGCAGATCCCTCACAGATACGCAGTATTTT. This translates into CASSGTGRSLTDTQYF.

Only one count was recorded for this clone. The chain recombines TRBV7-2 with TRBJ1-1; 8 bases are shared with TRBD1. J gave up 4 bases and V 6 bases, and 4 bases lay outside the gene matches. Germline CDR1 reads SGHTA; CDR2 reads FQGNSA. This CDR3 has 13 amino acids. CDR3 in amino acids: CASSPTGGTEAFF. CDR3 DNA: TGTGCCAGCAGTCCAACAGGGGGCACTGAAGCTTTCTTT.

The chain links TRBV6-4 to TRBJ2-3; D is perhaps TRBD2 (5 bases). Germline loops: CDR1 MRHNA, CDR2 SNTAGT. CDR3 length equals 15 residues. Trimming removed 5 bases at V and 0 bases at J, with 12 bases between. Here the CDR3 DNA reads TGTGCCAGCAGTATCGGGGAACTTAGCACAGATACGCAGTATTTT. This translates into CASSIGELSTDTQYF.